This is a list of T cell receptor beta chains from one sample in a study of T cell changes during pregnancy in multiple sclerosis. The method was immunoSEQ multiplex PCR; TCRdb's version includes in-frame clones alone and lacks a portion of them. This repertoire shows tens of thousands of clones, around 90% found once; its top ten account for roughly 1.6%. The starting material was peripheral blood, obtained after pregnancy. These receptors were collected from a female donor with multiple sclerosis, enrolled in a pregnancy study. The CDR3 runs from the conserved cysteine through the conserved F or W. The D gene is left open where the match is weak. Clone size appears in some rows only: once, few, many, or a class for an expanded clone.

size | length | J | V | D | CDR3 | DNA
. | 16 | TRBJ1-5 | TRBV6-6 | TRBD1 | CASSYPGQGRNQPQHF | TGTGCCAGCTCTTACCCGGGACAGGGCCGCAATCAGCCCCAGCATTTT
. | 15 | TRBJ1-2 | TRBV6-4 | . | CASSGRSGVGYGYTF | TGTGCCAGCAGTGGAAGGTCGGGGGTAGGCTATGGCTACACCTTC
. | 12 | TRBJ1-2 | TRBV7-9 | . | CASSLVGVGYTF | TGTGCCAGCAGCTTAGTAGGGGTTGGCTACACCTTC
. | 14 | TRBJ2-3 | TRBV6-4 | . | CASSDGRSTDTQYF | TGTGCCAGCAGTGACGGGAGGAGCACAGATACGCAGTATTTT
. | 15 | TRBJ2-1 | TRBV27 | TRBD2 | CASSTIAGFYNEQFF | TGTGCCAGCAGTACGATAGCGGGGTTCTACAATGAGCAGTTCTTC
once | 14 | TRBJ2-1 | TRBV14 | TRBD2 | CASSLGTSSNEQFF | TGTGCCAGCAGCCTAGGGACTAGTAGCAATGAGCAGTTCTTC
. | 15 | TRBJ1-5 | TRBV16 | . | CASSQSPGSNQPQHF | TGTGCCAGCAGCCAGTCCCCAGGGTCCAATCAGCCCCAGCATTTT
. | 13 | TRBJ1-5 | TRBV30 | TRBD1 | CAWGTGADQPQHF | TGTGCCTGGGGGACAGGTGCCGATCAGCCCCAGCATTTT
. | 15 | TRBJ2-2 | TRBV5-1 | TRBD2 | CASSLGLAYTGELFF | TGCGCCAGCAGCCTCGGACTAGCGTACACCGGGGAGCTGTTTTTT
. | 15 | TRBJ2-1 | TRBV28 | TRBD1 | CASRFTGQGSNEQFF | TGTGCCAGCAGATTTACGGGACAGGGAAGCAATGAGCAGTTCTTC
. | 16 | TRBJ2-2 | TRBV5-5 | . | CASSVFPGVDTGELFF | TGTGCCAGCAGCGTGTTCCCAGGGGTTGACACCGGGGAGCTGTTTTTT
. | 16 | TRBJ2-7 | TRBV27 | TRBD1 | CASSRIRTGGSYEQYF | TGTGCCAGCAGTAGAATCAGGACAGGGGGGTCCTACGAGCAGTACTTC
few | 14 | TRBJ1-5 | TRBV28 | TRBD1 | CASGTGGMDQPQHF | TGTGCCAGCGGAACAGGGGGCATGGATCAGCCCCAGCATTTT
. | 13 | TRBJ2-5 | TRBV29-1 | . | CSVEGTAARTQYF | TGCAGCGTTGAAGGGACAGCCGCTCGGACCCAGTACTTC
. | 15 | TRBJ1-6 | TRBV13 | . | CASSFSQVMGSPLHF | TGTGCCAGCAGCTTTAGTCAGGTCATGGGTTCACCCCTCCACTTT
. | 14 | TRBJ2-2 | TRBV27 | TRBD1 | CASSRDRNTGELFF | TGTGCCAGCAGCCGGGACAGGAACACCGGGGAGCTGTTTTTT
once | 15 | TRBJ2-2 | TRBV2 | TRBD2 | CASSGLAGGSGELFF | TGTGCCAGCAGTGGACTAGCGGGGGGCTCCGGGGAGCTGTTTTTT
. | 14 | TRBJ1-2 | TRBV28 | . | CASSLNGANYGYTF | TGTGCCAGCAGTTTGAACGGAGCTAACTATGGCTACACCTTC
. | 15 | TRBJ1-2 | TRBV16 | TRBD1 | CASSQSPGGAGGYTF | TGTGCCAGCAGCCAATCGCCAGGGGGCGCGGGGGGCTACACCTTC
. | 15 | TRBJ2-7 | TRBV30 | TRBD2 | CAWSGQREYPYEQYF | TGTGCCTGGAGTGGCCAGCGGGAGTACCCCTACGAGCAGTACTTC
. | 14 | TRBJ2-1 | TRBV9 | . | CASSPDREFNEQFF | TGTGCCAGCAGCCCCGATCGGGAGTTCAATGAGCAGTTCTTC
. | 15 | TRBJ2-3 | TRBV9 | TRBD2 | CASSVSGGGPDTQYF | TGTGCCAGCAGCGTCAGCGGGGGGGGCCCAGATACGCAGTATTTT
. | 19 | TRBJ2-1 | TRBV4-2 | TRBD2 | CASSTRLAGERRGFNEQFF | TGTGCCAGCAGCACACGACTAGCGGGAGAAAGACGGGGGTTCAATGAGCAGTTCTTC
. | 16 | TRBJ1-2 | TRBV7-2 | . | CASSLSSIYIVYGYTF | TGTGCCAGCAGCTTAAGTAGCATCTATATCGTCTATGGCTACACCTTC
. | 12 | TRBJ1-2 | TRBV5-4 | TRBD1 | CASSSTGTGYTF | TGTGCCAGCAGCTCGACAGGGACAGGCTACACCTTC
few | 15 | TRBJ2-2 | TRBV25-1 | . | CASSETGSLGGELFF | TGTGCCAGCAGTGAAACTGGTAGCCTGGGCGGGGAGCTGTTTTTT
. | 15 | TRBJ2-7 | TRBV5-4 | TRBD1 | CASSLRTGARYEQYF | TGTGCCAGCAGCTTGAGGACAGGGGCACGGTACGAGCAGTACTTC
. | 16 | TRBJ1-2 | TRBV7-9 | TRBD1 | CASSLDTGGREAGYTF | TGTGCCAGCAGCTTAGACACAGGGGGCAGAGAAGCTGGCTACACCTTC
. | 13 | TRBJ2-7 | TRBV27 | . | CASSPVRSYEQYF | TGTGCCAGCAGCCCGGTTCGTTCCTACGAGCAGTACTTC
. | 14 | TRBJ1-2 | TRBV4-1 | . | CASSQEDINYGYTF | TGCGCCAGCAGCCAAGAGGACATCAACTATGGCTACACCTTC